This T cell receptor beta chain was captured in a study of T cell repertoires in cytomegalovirus infection. Turning to the study itself: CMV infection and matching HLA type were both indicated by public TCR beta signatures.

This clonotype appeared a few times. The antigen remains undetermined. This CDR3 has 15 residues. Trimming cost V 3 bases and J 7 bases; bases outside gene matches: 6. The study, taken as a whole, reports: In two of eight donors, the top clonotype was HLA-C-restricted CMV-specific. Summed frequency of shared TCR beta families picked out CMV carriers who also had the relevant HLA.

A single record per CDR3 protein comes from TCRdb applying MiXCR to the reads. This table holds about 490,000 distinct CDR3 sequences, approximately 15% found once. This TCR came from a human donor in good health (CMV status not recorded). Some clones in this sample may be carry-over from other donors' samples. This chain uses TRBV12-3 or TRBV12-4 with TRBJ1-4; 9 bases align to TRBD1. Source material: CD8+ T cells from PBMCs. The CDR3 DNA reads TGTGCCAGCAGTTTCCCCACAGGGGGCGCTGAAAAACTGTTTTTT. Amino acid sequence: CASSFPTGGAEKLFF.